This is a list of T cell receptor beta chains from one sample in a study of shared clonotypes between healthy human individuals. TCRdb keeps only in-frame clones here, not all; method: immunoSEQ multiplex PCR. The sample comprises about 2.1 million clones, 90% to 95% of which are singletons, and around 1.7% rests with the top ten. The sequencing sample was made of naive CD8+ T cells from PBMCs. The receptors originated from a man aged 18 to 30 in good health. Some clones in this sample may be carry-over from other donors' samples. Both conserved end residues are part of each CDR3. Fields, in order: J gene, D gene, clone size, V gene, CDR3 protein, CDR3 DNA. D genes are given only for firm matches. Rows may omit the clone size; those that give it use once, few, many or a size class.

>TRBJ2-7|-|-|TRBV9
CASSVGAGSSYEQYF
TGTGCCAGCAGCGTAGGGGCAGGCTCCTCCTACGAGCAGTACTTC
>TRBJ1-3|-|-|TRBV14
CASSQDQIKGSGNTIYF
TGTGCCAGCAGCCAAGATCAAATAAAGGGTTCTGGAAACACCATATATTTT
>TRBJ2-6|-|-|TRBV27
CASSSLGTSGANVLTF
TGTGCCAGCAGTTCGCTCGGGACTTCTGGGGCCAACGTCCTGACTTTC
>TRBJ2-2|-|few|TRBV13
CASSLVYTGELFF
TGTGCCAGCAGCTTAGTCTACACCGGGGAGCTGTTTTTT
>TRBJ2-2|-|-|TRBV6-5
CASSYVGESTGELFF
TGTGCCAGCAGTTACGTGGGAGAAAGCACCGGGGAGCTGTTTTTT
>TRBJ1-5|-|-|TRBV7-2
CASSLGLNNQPQHF
TGTGCCAGCAGCCTCGGACTTAACAATCAGCCCCAGCATTTT
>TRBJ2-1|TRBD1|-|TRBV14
CASSQIWGQGTYNEQFF
TGTGCCAGCAGCCAAATTTGGGGACAGGGGACCTACAATGAGCAGTTCTTC
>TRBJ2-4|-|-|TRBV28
CASNDKGEGAKNIQYF
TGTGCCAGCAACGATAAGGGAGAGGGGGCCAAAAACATTCAGTACTTC
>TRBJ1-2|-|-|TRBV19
CASRPQGYGYTF
TGTGCCAGTAGGCCACAGGGCTATGGCTACACCTTC
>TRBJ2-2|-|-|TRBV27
CASSLWRNTGELFF
TGTGCCAGCAGTTTATGGAGGAACACCGGGGAGCTGTTTTTT
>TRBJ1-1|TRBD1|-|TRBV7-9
CASSPPGGNTEAFF
TGTGCCAGCAGCCCACCAGGGGGAAACACTGAAGCTTTCTTT
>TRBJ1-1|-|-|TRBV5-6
CASSLGAGQSPEAFF
TGTGCCAGCAGTTTGGGGGCGGGGCAGTCCCCTGAAGCTTTCTTT
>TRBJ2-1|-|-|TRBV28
CASSLANYNEQFF
TGTGCCAGCAGTTTAGCGAACTACAATGAGCAGTTCTTC
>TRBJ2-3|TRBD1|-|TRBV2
CASTRQGRGDTQYF
TGTGCCAGCACCAGACAGGGTCGGGGCGATACGCAGTATTTT
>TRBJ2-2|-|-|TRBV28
CASSFEGAGTGELFF
TGTGCCAGCAGTTTTGAGGGGGCGGGAACCGGGGAGCTGTTTTTT
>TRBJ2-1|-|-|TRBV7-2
CASSLWMSSRNEQFF
TGTGCCAGCAGCCTCTGGATGTCCTCGCGCAATGAGCAGTTCTTC
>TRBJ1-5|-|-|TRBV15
CATSTPQGPQPQHF
TGTGCCACCAGCACCCCCCAGGGCCCCCAGCCCCAGCATTTT
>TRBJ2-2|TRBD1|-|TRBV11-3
CASSTRTGGIGELFF
TGTGCCAGCAGCACCCGGACAGGGGGTATCGGGGAGCTGTTTTTT
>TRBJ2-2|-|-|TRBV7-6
CASSLVAGGQTGELFF
TGTGCCAGCAGCTTAGTGGCCGGGGGGCAGACCGGGGAGCTGTTTTTT
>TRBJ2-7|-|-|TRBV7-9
CASSLGGATYEQYF
TGTGCCAGCAGCTTAGGAGGGGCCACCTACGAGCAGTACTTC
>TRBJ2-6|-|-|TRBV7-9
CASSALQGFGGGANVLTF
TGTGCCAGCAGCGCCTTACAGGGTTTCGGAGGTGGGGCCAACGTCCTGACTTTC
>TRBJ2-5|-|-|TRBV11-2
CASSPISLPQETQYF
TGTGCCAGCAGCCCTATCTCACTACCGCAAGAGACCCAGTACTTC
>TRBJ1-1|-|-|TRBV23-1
CASSQSDPSRGKEGNTEAFF
TGCGCCAGCAGTCAATCGGACCCGAGCCGGGGCAAGGAAGGGAACACTGAAGCTTTCTTT
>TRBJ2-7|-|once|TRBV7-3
CASSLAGSGNEQYF
TGTGCCAGCAGCTTAGCAGGTTCAGGCAACGAGCAGTACTTC
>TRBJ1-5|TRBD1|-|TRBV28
CASSSTGALWQPQHF
TGTGCCAGCAGTTCGACAGGGGCCCTGTGGCAGCCCCAGCATTTT
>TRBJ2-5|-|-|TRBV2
CASTIAGTFGETQYF
TGTGCCAGCACAATCGCAGGGACTTTTGGGGAGACCCAGTACTTC
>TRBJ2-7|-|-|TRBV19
CASSIGGTVAPYEQYF
TGTGCCAGTAGTATAGGAGGTACGGTTGCACCCTACGAGCAGTACTTC
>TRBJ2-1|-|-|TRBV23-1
CASGIPGQPSSYNEQFF
TGCGCCAGCGGGATTCCGGGACAACCGAGCTCCTACAATGAGCAGTTCTTC
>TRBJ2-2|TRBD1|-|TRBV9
CASSVPYRQGNTGELFF
TGTGCCAGCAGCGTACCTTACCGACAGGGTAACACCGGGGAGCTGTTTTTT
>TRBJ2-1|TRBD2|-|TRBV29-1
CSVEGGLAGRHEQFF
TGCAGCGTTGAAGGGGGGCTAGCGGGTAGGCATGAGCAGTTCTTC
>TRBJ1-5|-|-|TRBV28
CASSSPDRQPQHF
TGTGCCAGCAGTTCCCCCGATCGTCAGCCCCAGCATTTT
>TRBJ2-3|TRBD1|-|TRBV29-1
CSSQGKWDTTSTDTQYF
TGCAGCTCACAGGGGAAGTGGGATACTACTAGCACAGATACGCAGTATTTT
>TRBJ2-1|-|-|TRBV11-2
CASSAGTYNEQFF
TGTGCCAGCAGCGCCGGGACGTACAATGAGCAGTTCTTC
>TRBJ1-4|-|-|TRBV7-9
CASSLWSGAGKEKLFF
TGTGCCAGCAGCTTATGGTCAGGGGCGGGAAAGGAAAAACTGTTTTTT
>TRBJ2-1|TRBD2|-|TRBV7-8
CASSLVKGLAGDNEQFF
TGTGCCAGCAGCTTAGTTAAGGGACTAGCGGGAGACAATGAGCAGTTCTTC
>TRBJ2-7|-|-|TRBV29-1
CSVEEASRNSYEQYF
TGCAGCGTTGAAGAAGCGTCACGGAACTCCTACGAGCAGTACTTC
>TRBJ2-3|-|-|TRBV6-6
CASSYSNTDTQYF
TGTGCCAGCAGTTACTCGAATACAGATACGCAGTATTTT
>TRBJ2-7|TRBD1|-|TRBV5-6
CASSLAVTGAYEQYF
TGTGCCAGCAGCTTGGCCGTGACAGGGGCGTACGAGCAGTACTTC
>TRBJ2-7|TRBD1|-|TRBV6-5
CASSQRDRPYEQYF
TGTGCCAGCAGCCAGAGGGACAGACCCTACGAGCAGTACTTC